This record concerns one TCR beta chain sequence. Sequenced by immunoSEQ multiplex PCR; TCRdb stores in-frame clones only, minus some. The sample contains tens of thousands of clones, around nine tenths of which appear only once. The source of the sample is a study of control samples from healthy donors and cancer patients. The junction had 5 bases not matched to a gene; V was cut back by 11 bases and J by 1 base. CDR1 is SNHLY, CDR2 FYNNEI, per germline. This CDR3 comprises 13 residues. The sequence derives from a woman aged 60-70 years with head and neck cancer. The sample taken for sequencing was PBMCs. The gene calls are TRBV2 and TRBJ1-1; 9 bases line up with TRBD1. The CDR3 region is CASKQGANTEAFF. CDR3 sequence (DNA): TGTGCCTCCAAACAGGGGGCGAACACTGAAGCTTTCTTT.